This T cell receptor (beta chain) was identified in a study of T cell responses to AZD1222 COVID-19 vaccine (dated by TCRdb to 2020 to 2022). Regarding the complete study: TCR sequencing covered more than 230 trial participants: 200 to 220 given two doses of AZD1222 and 26 given two doses of MenACWY control vaccine. Trial participants were enrolled into age subgroups of 18-55, 56-69 and 70-plus years, which contained 148, 28 and 57 TCR-sequenced participants, respectively. The research as a whole found: The 56-69-year group was small, and its depth increase did not reach significance, likely because of low power. After two AZD1222 doses, spike-specific TCR breadth and depth were significantly higher than at day 0 and than in MenACWY recipients. Reportedly, almost half of the unique spike-specific TCRs recognized epitopes lying outside the regions that are mutated in the B.1.351 and B.1.1.7 variants. Vaccine-associated CD4 TCRs spanned the whole spike protein, with dominant responses in regions 160-218 and 743-854. Participants were mostly white British and included more females than males, and it was suggested by the authors that clonal diversity may have been underestimated. Because no day 14 peak-response samples were available, the repertoires could be characterized only after the peak T cell response. Conclusions about previously exposed vaccinees are limited because only a handful of AZD1222 recipients were SARS-CoV-2 seropositive at baseline.

The time point label, read with the paper, signifies: about 28 days (+/-7) after the second vaccine dose. AZD1222 recipients whose second dose came at about 4 weeks and those whose second dose came at about 12 weeks were combined into one group, since spike-specific TCR depth and breadth did not differ between the two schedules. Vaccinee samples were obtained from the UK trials COV001 and COV002, which included a single-blind randomized controlled phase 2/3 trial of AZD1222 (ChAdOx1 nCoV-19) in healthy adults. For TCRbeta chain sequencing, PBMC samples were collected from trial participants at day 0 and at day 28 after the second dose. The CDR3 regions of human TCRbeta chains were subjected to immunosequencing. As for the original processing: TCRs in the repertoires were matched against a reference library of SARS-CoV-2-specific TCRs that had been generated with the MIRA antigen-specificity platform. Breadth meant the fraction of unique TCRs that were SARS-CoV-2-associated, whereas depth meant the fraction of total T cells that were SARS-CoV-2-associated. Using the MIRA data, every spike-specific TCR was mapped to the spike region that the TCR reacted to and assigned to either a CD4 or a CD8 class. Log10-transformed breadth and depth values were compared by one-way ANOVA with Sidak's multiple comparisons tests. TCRdb retrieved this table from immuneACCESS and kept in-frame rearrangements only. Not all clones are present; in checked studies, unresolved V genes account for under half, and no reason is known for the remainder. The D gene and trimming were derived from the DNA, and the V and J assignments and clone size from that table. The table for this sample lists over 90,000 clones; 80% to 95% of them were counted only once. Under 3.5% of the sample is in the top ten clones.

The germline V gene (reference sequence) sets CDR1 to SGHAT and CDR2 to FQDESV. Cut back by 2 bases and 7 bases, the V and J ends lie 2 bases apart. The CDR3 contains 11 residues, cysteine and phenylalanine counted. Only the CDR3 DNA is retained, 33 bases long and in frame from the first base. For this clone: There is no known antigen for this receptor. No much larger clone exists at a distance of one base, and base qualities are not known.

The sequencing used peripheral blood, collected 28 days after the second AZD1222 dose. This receptor was taken from an adult who received the AZD1222 COVID-19 vaccine. The chain links TRBV11-1 with TRBJ2-2; the D gene lacks a confident call. The nucleotides are TGTGCCAGCAGCTTAAACGGGGAGCTGTTTTTT. Its translation reads: CASSLNGELFF.